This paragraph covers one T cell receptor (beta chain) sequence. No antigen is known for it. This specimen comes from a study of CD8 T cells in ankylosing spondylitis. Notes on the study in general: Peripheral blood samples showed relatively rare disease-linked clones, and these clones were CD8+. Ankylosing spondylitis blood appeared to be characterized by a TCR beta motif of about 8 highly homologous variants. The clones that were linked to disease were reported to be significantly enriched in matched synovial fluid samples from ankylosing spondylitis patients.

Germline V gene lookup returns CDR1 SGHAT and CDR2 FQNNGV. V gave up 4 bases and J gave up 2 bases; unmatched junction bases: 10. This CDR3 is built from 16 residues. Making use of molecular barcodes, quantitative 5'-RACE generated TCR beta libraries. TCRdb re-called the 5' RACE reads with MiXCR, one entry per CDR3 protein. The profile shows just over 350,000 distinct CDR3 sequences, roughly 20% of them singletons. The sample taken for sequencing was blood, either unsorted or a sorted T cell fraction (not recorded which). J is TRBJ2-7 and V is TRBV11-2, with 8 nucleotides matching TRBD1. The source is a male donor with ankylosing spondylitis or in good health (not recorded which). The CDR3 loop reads CASSWALGQDPYEQYF. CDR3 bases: TGTGCCAGCAGCTGGGCGTTGGGACAGGACCCCTACGAGCAGTACTTC.